This TCR beta chain was recovered during a study of blood T cells in healthy people across ages. Study findings and constraints: Roughly linear age-related decline in beta diversity appeared, significant by age around 42. Percentage of naive T cells showed a strong correlation with TCR beta diversity.

The CDR3 length is 15 residues. V lost 5 bases, J lost 1 base, and 3 bases stayed unmatched. CDR1 is SGHTA, CDR2 FQGNSA, per germline. Whenever a sample was processed, at least 6.5 million PBMCs were isolated. About this clonotype: Antigen: not known.

The authors ran a second PCR of 7 to 11 cycles using a sample-barcoded 5' primer and a J-beta primer mix. TCRdb reprocessed the 5' RACE reads with MiXCR, giving one entry per CDR3 protein. This table has about 700,000 distinct CDR3 sequences, about 30% appearing once. Sequencing was performed on blood. The receptor was derived from an elderly woman in good health. The V gene is TRBV7-2, the J gene TRBJ2-1, with TRBD2 matching 9 bases. The CDR3 here is CASSRGLASYNEQFF. The CDR3 region has the DNA TGTGCCAGCAGCCGGGGACTAGCTTCCTACAATGAGCAGTTCTTC.